The T cell receptor beta chain described here comes from a study of CD8 T cells in ankylosing spondylitis. Notes on the study in general: Ankylosing spondylitis blood appeared to be characterized by a TCR beta motif of 7 to 9 highly homologous variants.

This clonotype was detected only a few times. The antigen remains undetermined. TCRdb independently ran MiXCR on the 5' RACE reads; one entry per CDR3 protein. The repertoire holds a few hundred thousand distinct CDR3 sequences, more than 20% seen once, with 16% in the top ten. This receptor was obtained from a male donor with ankylosing spondylitis. The specimen was blood, either unsorted or a sorted T cell fraction (not recorded which).

CDR3 DNA sequence: TGTGCCAGCAGACATCGCGGGAGGGCCGGGGAGCTGTTTTTT. It translates to CASRHRGRAGELFF. The gene calls are TRBV2 and TRBJ2-2; 9 positions agree with TRBD2. The CDR3 length is 14 residues. The J segment lost 6 bases and the V segment lost 6 bases, leaving 5 bases of the junction unmatched. Germline lookup yields CDR1 SNHLY and CDR2 FYNNEI.